This paragraph reports one T cell receptor beta chain. Its antigen is as yet unknown. Germline CDR1 is SGHNT and CDR2 is YYREEE (reference sequence). The V and J ends lost 4 bases and 6 bases respectively, with 11 bases between them. The CDR3 is made up of 13 amino acids. Those patients picked for sequencing had displayed CD8+CD57+ cell expansion on flow cytometry. These data are taken from a study of CD8+CD57+ T cells in acquired aplastic anemia. General study results and limits: The CD8+ Simpson's diversity of patients and controls was not significantly different.

Genomic DNA acted as the template from which TCR beta VDJ combination and CDR3 sequence profiling were carried out. Using its own MiXCR run on the reads, TCRdb lists one record per CDR3 protein. The sample holds roughly 190,000 distinct CDR3 sequences; 40% to 55% are singletons and the top ten take approximately 9.4%. The chain links TRBV5-4 to TRBJ2-1; the D gene is possibly TRBD2 (5 bases). The sequenced sample consisted of sorted CD4+, CD8+, or CD8+CD57+ T cells (not recorded which) from PBMCs. This TCR was recovered from a human donor with aplastic anemia. CDR3 DNA sequence: TGTGCCAGCAGCCCTCTAGCCCGCAATGAGCAGTTCTTC. Translation gives CASSPLARNEQFF.